This T cell receptor beta chain was obtained from a study of blood T cell repertoires in COVID-19. Study-wide context: From the United States, Italy and Spain came samples of acute and convalescent COVID-19. T cells, B-cell-depleted T cells, or PBMCs supplied cDNA or gDNA.

With V trimmed by 5 bases and J by 2 bases, 5 bases remained unmatched. Looked up from germline, CDR1 is LNHDA and CDR2 is SQIVND (reference sequence). This CDR3 is built from 15 residues. In the original workflow: From reference gene primer amplification, estimates of nucleated cell counts were derived. Repertoires were generated with immunoSEQ multiplex PCR, while TCRdb's copy carries only in-frame clones and drops some. The V and J calls and clone size were taken over from that table, and D and trimming were inferred from the DNA. Of some 240,000 clones in the sample, over 70% were seen once. The TCR comes from a woman in her 70s with acute or convalescent COVID-19. What was sequenced was peripheral blood. The rearrangement links TRBV19 to TRBJ2-1, with 8 bases that match TRBD2. This CDR3 is CASSSSSGAYNEQFF. For the CDR3, the DNA is TGTGCCAGTAGTTCAAGTAGCGGGGCCTACAATGAGCAGTTCTTC.